The rows below give T cell receptor beta chains drawn from one sample of a study of cytomegalovirus exposure and HLA in healthy donors. Repertoires were generated with immunoSEQ multiplex PCR, while TCRdb's copy carries only in-frame clones and drops some. In the table there are about 190,000 clones, around 84% of which are singletons. Specimen: PBMCs. The receptors originated from a woman in her fifties or sixties in good health and CMV-seropositive. CDR3s leave out the opening cysteine and the closing phenylalanine or tryptophan.

J: TRBJ2-7
V: TRBV5-3
CDR3: ARSLAVYEQY

J: TRBJ1-6
V: TRBV7-9
CDR3: SSSLPNSPLH

J: TRBJ2-7
V: TRBV2
CDR3: ASSSGGSSYEQY

J: TRBJ2-1
V: TRBV7-2
CDR3: ASSLDGGQGFYNEQF

J: TRBJ1-1
V: TRBV6-1
CDR3: ASTRGGGNTEAF

J: TRBJ2-7
V: TRBV27
CDR3: ASKLAGAPYEQY

J: TRBJ2-2
V: TRBV4-2
CDR3: ASSQDWGGAGELF

J: TRBJ2-7
V: TRBV11-2
CDR3: ASSPRTGFSYEQY

J: TRBJ1-1
V: TRBV2
CDR3: ASRTTGGRREAF

J: TRBJ2-7
V: TRBV18
CDR3: ASSEGGLPYEQY

J: TRBJ1-2
V: TRBV6-1
CDR3: ASSEGQGVYGYT

J: TRBJ2-7
V: TRBV28
CDR3: ASSPPIGLALAEQY

J: TRBJ1-5
V: TRBV2
CDR3: ATRRDTNQPQH

J: TRBJ2-5
V: TRBV7-3
CDR3: ASSLEGKQETQY

J: TRBJ1-2
V: TRBV18
CDR3: ASSRTQGFDYGYT

J: TRBJ2-2
V: TRBV18
CDR3: ASSPPVGQGQNTGELF

J: TRBJ1-6
V: TRBV6-5
CDR3: ASSYARVYNSPLH

J: TRBJ1-1
V: TRBV6-6
CDR3: ASRDRDDTEAF

J: TRBJ2-1
V: TRBV5-1
CDR3: ASSVTGYPYNEQF

J: TRBJ2-1
V: TRBV21-1
CDR3: ASSTTGNEQF

J: TRBJ1-4
V: TRBV5-6
CDR3: ASSRRTATNEKLF

J: TRBJ1-2
V: TRBV6-5
CDR3: ASSEGANYGYT

J: TRBJ2-1
V: TRBV5-1
CDR3: ASSLEGGAGDEQF

J: TRBJ2-1
V: TRBV7-9
CDR3: ASSLYSGGSPFNEQF

J: TRBJ2-3
V: TRBV10-2
CDR3: ATRTTSTDTQY

J: TRBJ2-3
V: TRBV19
CDR3: ASSIDGTGTDTQY

J: TRBJ2-3
V: TRBV7-2
CDR3: ASSLLAGTGTDTQY

J: TRBJ1-2
V: TRBV19
CDR3: ASSISVNYGYT

J: TRBJ2-7
V: TRBV19
CDR3: ASSTPPSTSIH

J: TRBJ2-2
V: TRBV29-1
CDR3: SVDRGTGELF

J: TRBJ1-2
V: TRBV29-1
CDR3: SVGPGWGLSDGYT

J: TRBJ2-2
V: TRBV10-3
CDR3: AIRGLAGDGELF

J: TRBJ2-7
V: TRBV6-5
CDR3: ASSYAPSIYEQY

J: TRBJ2-7
V: TRBV10-3
CDR3: AIRQGYEQY

J: TRBJ1-2
V: TRBV27
CDR3: ASSLSGGGGYT

J: TRBJ2-1
V: TRBV6-1
CDR3: AISEGASGEQF

J: TRBJ2-2
V: TRBV19
CDR3: ASRVGQANTGELF

J: TRBJ1-1
V: TRBV27
CDR3: ASSKQGENTEAF

J: TRBJ1-2
V: TRBV5-1
CDR3: ASSPRQGLASGYT

J: TRBJ2-2
V: TRBV9
CDR3: ASSPRNTGELF